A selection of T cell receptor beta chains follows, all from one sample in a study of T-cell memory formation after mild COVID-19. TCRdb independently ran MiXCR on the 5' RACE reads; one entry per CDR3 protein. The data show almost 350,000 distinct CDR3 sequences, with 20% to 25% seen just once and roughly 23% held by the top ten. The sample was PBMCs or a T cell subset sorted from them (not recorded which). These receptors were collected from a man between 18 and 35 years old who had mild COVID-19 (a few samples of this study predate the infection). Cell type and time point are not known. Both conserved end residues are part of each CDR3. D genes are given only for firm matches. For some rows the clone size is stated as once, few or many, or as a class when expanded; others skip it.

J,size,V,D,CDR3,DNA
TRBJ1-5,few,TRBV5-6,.,CASSAEGGYNQPQHF,TGTGCCAGCAGCGCGGAGGGAGGATACAATCAGCCCCAGCATTTT
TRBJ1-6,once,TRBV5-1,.,CASRGATNSPLHF,TGCGCCAGCAGGGGTGCAACCAATTCACCCCTCCACTTT
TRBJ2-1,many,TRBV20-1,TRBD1,CSARDRDRAYNEQFF,TGCAGTGCTAGAGACCGGGACAGGGCCTACAATGAGCAGTTCTTC
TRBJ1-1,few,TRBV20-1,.,CSARGGVLTEAFF,TGCAGTGCTAGAGGGGGGGTCCTCACTGAAGCTTTCTTT
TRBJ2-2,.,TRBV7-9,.,CASSFHVRVTDTGELFF,TGTGCCAGCAGCTTCCACGTCCGGGTGACGGACACCGGGGAGCTGTTTTTT
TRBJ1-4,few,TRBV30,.,CAWSQGRVPLKLFF,TGTGCCTGGAGTCAGGGGAGGGTACCCTTAAAACTGTTTTTT
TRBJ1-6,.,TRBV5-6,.,CASSSRVWARGSPLHF,TGTGCCAGCAGCTCACGGGTCTGGGCTAGAGGTTCACCCCTCCACTTT
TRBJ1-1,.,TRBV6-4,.,CARGCETEAFF,TGTGCCAGGGGGTGTGAGACTGAAGCTTTCTTT
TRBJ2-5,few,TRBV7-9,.,CASSPALFWETQYF,TGTGCCAGCTCCCCCGCTCTCTTTTGGGAGACCCAGTACTTC
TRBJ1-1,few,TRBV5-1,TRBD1,CASSIPGGTEAFF,TGCGCCAGCAGCATCCCAGGGGGAACTGAAGCTTTCTTT
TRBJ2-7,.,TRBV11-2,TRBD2,CASSVELAAGDEQYF,TGTGCCAGCAGCGTCGAACTAGCGGCCGGCGACGAGCAGTACTTC
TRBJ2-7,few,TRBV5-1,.,CASSRDPSSYEQYF,TGCGCCAGCAGCCGGGACCCTAGCTCCTACGAGCAGTACTTC
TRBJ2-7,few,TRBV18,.,CASSPGTAAYEQYF,TGTGCCAGCTCACCCGGGACGGCGGCCTACGAGCAGTACTTC
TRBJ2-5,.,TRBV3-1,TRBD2,CASSQNIAGQETQYF,TGTGCCAGCAGCCAAAACATAGCGGGACAAGAGACCCAGTACTTC
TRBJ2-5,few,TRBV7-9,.,CASSFRTEETQYF,TGTGCCAGCAGCTTCAGAACGGAAGAGACCCAGTACTTC
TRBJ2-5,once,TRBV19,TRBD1,CASSIDHRGLGETQYF,TGTGCCAGTAGTATAGACCACAGGGGGCTAGGAGAGACCCAGTACTTC
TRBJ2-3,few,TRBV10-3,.,CAITDRTDTQYF,TGTGCCATCACTGATCGTACAGATACGCAGTATTTT
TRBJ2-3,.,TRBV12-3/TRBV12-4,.,CASSFQYTSTDTQYF,TGTGCCAGCAGTTTTCAGTATACTAGCACAGATACGCAGTATTTT
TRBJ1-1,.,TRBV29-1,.,CSVVSGRNTEAFF,TGCAGCGTTGTTTCCGGGAGGAACACTGAAGCTTTCTTT
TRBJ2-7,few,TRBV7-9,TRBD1,CASSEDPGTGRAGYEQYF,TGTGCCAGCAGCGAGGACCCCGGGACAGGGAGGGCCGGCTACGAGCAGTACTTC
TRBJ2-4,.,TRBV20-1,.,CSAPVQGSPNIQYF,TGCAGTGCTCCCGTCCAGGGTTCGCCGAACATTCAGTACTTC
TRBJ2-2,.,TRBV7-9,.,CASNGGEGTGELFF,TGTGCCAGCAACGGGGGCGAAGGGACCGGGGAGCTGTTTTTT
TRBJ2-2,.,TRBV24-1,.,CATSDSHSAGELFF,TGTGCCACCAGTGATTCGCACAGCGCCGGGGAGCTGTTTTTT
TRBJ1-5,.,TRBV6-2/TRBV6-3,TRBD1,CASSQTGGGQPQHF,TGTGCCAGCAGCCAGACAGGGGGCGGGCAGCCCCAGCATTTT
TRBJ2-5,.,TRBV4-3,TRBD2,CASSQGFGGGRQETQYF,TGCGCCAGCAGCCAAGGCTTCGGGGGGGGCCGACAGGAGACCCAGTACTTC
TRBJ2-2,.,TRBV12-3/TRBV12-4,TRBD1,CASGPWAGGKVGELFF,TGTGCCAGCGGACCCTGGGCAGGGGGCAAAGTCGGGGAGCTGTTTTTT
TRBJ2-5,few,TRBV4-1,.,CASSLAEAETQYF,TGCGCCAGCAGCCTGGCCGAGGCGGAGACCCAGTACTTC
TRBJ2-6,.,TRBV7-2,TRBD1,CADSDRGGTGANVLTF,TGTGCCGACTCGGACAGGGGAGGGACTGGGGCCAACGTCCTGACTTTC
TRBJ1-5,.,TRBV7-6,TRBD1,CASSDYRGNQPQHF,TGTGCCAGCAGCGATTACAGGGGGAATCAGCCCCAGCATTTT
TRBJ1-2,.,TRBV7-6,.,CASSPDGGGYTF,TGTGCCAGCAGCCCGGACGGCGGCGGCTACACCTTC
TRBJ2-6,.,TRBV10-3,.,CAISGQTNSGANVLTF,TGTGCCATCAGCGGACAGACCAACTCTGGGGCCAACGTCCTGACTTTC
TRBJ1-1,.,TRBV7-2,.,CASSLDGGVTEAFF,TGTGCCAGCAGCTTAGATGGAGGGGTCACTGAAGCTTTCTTT
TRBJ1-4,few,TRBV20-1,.,CSASSGPTNEKLFF,TGCAGTGCTAGCTCCGGGCCAACTAATGAAAAACTGTTTTTT
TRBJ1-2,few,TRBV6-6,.,CAGEGISRGYTF,TGTGCCGGCGAGGGGATATCGAGAGGCTACACCTTC
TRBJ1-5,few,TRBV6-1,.,CASSDTWGNQPQHF,TGTGCCAGCAGTGATACCTGGGGCAATCAGCCCCAGCATTTT
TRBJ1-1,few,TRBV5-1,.,CASSWAGAEAFF,TGCGCCAGCAGCTGGGCGGGGGCTGAAGCTTTCTTT
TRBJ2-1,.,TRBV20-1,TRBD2,CSARDAGGLLDEQFF,TGCAGTGCTAGAGATGCGGGGGGGCTTCTCGATGAGCAGTTCTTC
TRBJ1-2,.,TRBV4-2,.,CASSQGVSSPSYGYTF,TGTGCCAGCAGCCAAGGGGTGTCCTCACCCTCATACGGCTACACCTTC
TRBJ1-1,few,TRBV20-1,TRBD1,CSAPRGPNTEAFF,TGCAGTGCCCCAAGGGGGCCCAACACTGAAGCTTTCTTT
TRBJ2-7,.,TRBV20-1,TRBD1,CSARRQGMAYEQYF,TGCAGTGCCAGGAGACAGGGGATGGCCTACGAGCAGTACTTC
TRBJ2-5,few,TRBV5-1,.,CASSWTTGGAQETQYF,TGCGCCAGCAGCTGGACTACCGGGGGCGCTCAAGAGACCCAGTACTTC
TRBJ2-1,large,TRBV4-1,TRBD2,CASSQDSGGAGEQFF,TGCGCCAGCAGCCAAGATTCCGGGGGGGCCGGTGAGCAGTTCTTC
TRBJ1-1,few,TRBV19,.,CASSITTASEAFF,TGTGCCAGTAGTATAACGACCGCCTCTGAAGCTTTCTTT
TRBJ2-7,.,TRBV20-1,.,CSAGRDSYEQYF,TGCAGTGCTGGTCGGGACTCCTACGAGCAGTACTTC
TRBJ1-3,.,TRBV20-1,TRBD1,CAQTGVSGNTIYF,TGCGCACAAACAGGGGTCTCTGGAAACACCATATATTTT
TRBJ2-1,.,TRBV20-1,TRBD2,CSARGTSGTSPSTLFEQFF,TGCAGTGCTAGAGGGACTAGCGGGACCTCCCCCTCTACCTTGTTTGAGCAGTTCTTC
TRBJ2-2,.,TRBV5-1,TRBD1,CASSQGTAYTGELFF,TGCGCCAGCAGCCAGGGGACAGCATACACCGGGGAGCTGTTTTTT